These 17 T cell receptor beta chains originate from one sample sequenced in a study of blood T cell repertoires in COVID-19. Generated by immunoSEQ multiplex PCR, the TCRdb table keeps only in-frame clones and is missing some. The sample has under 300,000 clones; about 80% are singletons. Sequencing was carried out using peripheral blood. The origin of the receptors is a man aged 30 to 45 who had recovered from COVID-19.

Here the CDR3 reads CASSYSSLGRELFF. CDR3 in DNA: TGTGCCAGCAGTTACTCGAGCTTGGGGCGGGAGCTGTTTTTT. This sequence joins TRBV6-6 and TRBJ2-2, with a weak D call TRBD1 (5 bases). From germline, CDR1 is MNHNY and CDR2 SVGAGI (reference sequence). The CDR3 consists of 14 residues. Trimming took off 0 bases at V and 9 bases at J, with 11 bases between the two ends.

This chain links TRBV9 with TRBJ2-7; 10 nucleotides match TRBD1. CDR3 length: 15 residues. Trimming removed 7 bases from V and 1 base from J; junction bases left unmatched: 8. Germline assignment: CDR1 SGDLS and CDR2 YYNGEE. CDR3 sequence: CASGQDRGFSYEQYF. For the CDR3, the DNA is TGTGCCAGCGGACAGGACAGGGGGTTTTCCTACGAGCAGTACTTC.

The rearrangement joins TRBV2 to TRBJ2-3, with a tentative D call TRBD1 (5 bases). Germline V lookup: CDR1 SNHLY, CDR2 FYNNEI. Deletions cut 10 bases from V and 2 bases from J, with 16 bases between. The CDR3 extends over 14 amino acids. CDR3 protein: CATTGPTNTDTQYF. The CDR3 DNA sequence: TGTGCCACAACAGGTCCAACTAACACAGATACGCAGTATTTT.

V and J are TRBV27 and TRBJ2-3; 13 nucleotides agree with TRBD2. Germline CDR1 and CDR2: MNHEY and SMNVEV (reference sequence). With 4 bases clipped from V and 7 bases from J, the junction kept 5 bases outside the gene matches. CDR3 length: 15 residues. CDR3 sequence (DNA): TGTGCCAGCAGTTCCTCCGGGACTAGCGGGAATACGCAGTATTTT. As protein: CASSSSGTSGNTQYF.

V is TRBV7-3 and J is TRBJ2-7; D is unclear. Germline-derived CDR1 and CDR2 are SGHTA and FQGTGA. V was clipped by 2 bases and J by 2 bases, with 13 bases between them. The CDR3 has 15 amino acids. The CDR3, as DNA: TGTGCCAGCAGCTTACGTCAGGCAGCCCCCTACGAGCAGTACTTC. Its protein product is CASSLRQAAPYEQYF.

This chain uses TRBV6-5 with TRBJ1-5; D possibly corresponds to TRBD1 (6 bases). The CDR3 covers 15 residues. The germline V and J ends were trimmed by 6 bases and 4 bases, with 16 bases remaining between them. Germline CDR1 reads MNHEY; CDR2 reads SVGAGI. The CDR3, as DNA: TGTGCCAGCAGCCGGGGGCGGGGGCCGAATCAGCCCCAGCATTTT. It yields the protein CASSRGRGPNQPQHF.

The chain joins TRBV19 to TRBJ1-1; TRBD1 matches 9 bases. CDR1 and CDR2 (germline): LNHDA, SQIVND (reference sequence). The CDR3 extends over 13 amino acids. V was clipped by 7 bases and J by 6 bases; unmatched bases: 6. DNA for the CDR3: TGTGCCAGTACGGGACAGGGTTTTGCTGAAGCTTTCTTT. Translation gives CASTGQGFAEAFF.

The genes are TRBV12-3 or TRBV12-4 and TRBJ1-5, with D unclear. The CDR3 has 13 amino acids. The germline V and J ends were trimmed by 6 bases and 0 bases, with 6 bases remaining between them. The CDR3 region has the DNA TGTGCCAGCAGACAAGTTAGCAATCAGCCCCAGCATTTT. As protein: CASRQVSNQPQHF.

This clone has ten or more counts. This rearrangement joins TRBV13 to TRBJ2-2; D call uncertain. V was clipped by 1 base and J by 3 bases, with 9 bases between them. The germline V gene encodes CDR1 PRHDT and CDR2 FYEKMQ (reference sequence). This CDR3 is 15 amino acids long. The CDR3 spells CASSLAPVYTGELFF. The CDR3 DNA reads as TGTGCCAGCAGCTTAGCCCCAGTGTACACCGGGGAGCTGTTTTTT.

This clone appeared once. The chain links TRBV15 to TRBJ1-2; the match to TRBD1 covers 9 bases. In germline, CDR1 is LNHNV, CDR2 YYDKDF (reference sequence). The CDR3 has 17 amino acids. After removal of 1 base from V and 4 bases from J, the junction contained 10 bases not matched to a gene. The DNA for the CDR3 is TGTGCCACCAGCAGAGTACCCACAGGGGGCTGGGCCTATGGCTACACCTTC. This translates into CATSRVPTGGWAYGYTF.

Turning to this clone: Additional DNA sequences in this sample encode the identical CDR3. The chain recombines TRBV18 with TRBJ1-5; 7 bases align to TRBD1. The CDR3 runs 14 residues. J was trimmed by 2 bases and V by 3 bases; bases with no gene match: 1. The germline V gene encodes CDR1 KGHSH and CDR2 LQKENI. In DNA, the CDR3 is TGTGCCAGCTCACCTGGGACAGGCAATCAGCCCCAGCATTTT. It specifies CASSPGTGNQPQHF.

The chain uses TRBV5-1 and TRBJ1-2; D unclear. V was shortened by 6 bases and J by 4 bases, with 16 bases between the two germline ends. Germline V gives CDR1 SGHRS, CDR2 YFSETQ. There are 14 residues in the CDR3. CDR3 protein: CASTLETAAYGYTF. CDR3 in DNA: TGCGCCAGCACTCTGGAGACGGCAGCCTATGGCTACACCTTC.

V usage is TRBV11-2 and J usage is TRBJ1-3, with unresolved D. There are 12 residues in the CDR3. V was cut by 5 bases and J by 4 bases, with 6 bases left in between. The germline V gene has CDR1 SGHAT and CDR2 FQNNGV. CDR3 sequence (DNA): TGTGCCAGCAGCCCCCCAGGAAACACCATATATTTT. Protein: CASSPPGNTIYF.

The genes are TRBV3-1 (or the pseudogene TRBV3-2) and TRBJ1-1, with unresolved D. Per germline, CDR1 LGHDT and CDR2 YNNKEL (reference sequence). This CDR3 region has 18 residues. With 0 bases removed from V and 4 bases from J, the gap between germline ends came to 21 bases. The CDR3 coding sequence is TGTGCCAGCAGCCAAGATTTGATTATCCTTGCTCGAGGCACTGAAGCTTTCTTT. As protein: CASSQDLIILARGTEAFF.

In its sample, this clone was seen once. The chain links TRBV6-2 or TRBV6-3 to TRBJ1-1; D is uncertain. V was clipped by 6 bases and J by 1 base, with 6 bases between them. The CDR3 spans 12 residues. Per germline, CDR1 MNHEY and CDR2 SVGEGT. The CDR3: CASSRQNTEAFF. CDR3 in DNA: TGTGCCAGCAGCCGACAGAACACTGAAGCTTTCTTT.

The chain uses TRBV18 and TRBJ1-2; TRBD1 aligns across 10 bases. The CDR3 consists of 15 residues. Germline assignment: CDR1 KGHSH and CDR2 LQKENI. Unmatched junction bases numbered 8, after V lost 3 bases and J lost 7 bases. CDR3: CASSPPDRGLGGYTF. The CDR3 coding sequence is TGTGCCAGCTCACCCCCCGACAGGGGGCTCGGTGGCTACACCTTC.

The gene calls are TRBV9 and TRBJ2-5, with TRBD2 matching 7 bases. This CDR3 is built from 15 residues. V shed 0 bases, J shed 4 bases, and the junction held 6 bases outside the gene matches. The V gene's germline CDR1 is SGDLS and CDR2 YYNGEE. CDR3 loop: CASSVAGGVGETQYF. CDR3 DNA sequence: TGTGCCAGCAGCGTAGCTGGGGGGGTAGGAGAGACCCAGTACTTC.